The clone carrying this T cell receptor beta chain was picked up many times. The antigen remains unidentified. Patients in the hyperthyroidism group, adults aged 18 to 65, were newly diagnosed, under 2 months' duration. Symptoms, serum thyroxine and TRAb, thyroid ultrasound, and orbital computed tomography formed the diagnostic basis. This sample is part of a study of Graves' ophthalmopathy and Graves' hyperthyroidism. General study points: The model predicted progression of ophthalmopathy with a sensitivity of 60% to 71%, and its specificity was less than 85%.

Germline lookup yields CDR1 SNHLY and CDR2 FYNNEI. The CDR3 is made up of 13 amino acids. The V segment lost 9 bases and the J segment 4 bases; nucleotides outside the gene matches: 8. Beta-chain TCR CDR3 regions were amplified from RNA transcripts. In the first round, RT-PCR was carried out with HTBI primers, and a multiplex PCR formed the second round. TCRdb passed the multiplex PCR reads through MiXCR, listing each CDR3 protein once. The sample includes 450,000 to 600,000 distinct CDR3 sequences, under 45% of them seen just once. Sequencing used peripheral blood or thyroid tissue (not recorded which). The sequence was obtained from an adult man with Graves' hyperthyroidism. The J gene is TRBJ1-1, the V gene TRBV2; 7 bases line up with TRBD1. The CDR3 loop reads CARTQGWGTEAFF. The CDR3 nucleotides read TGTGCCAGGACACAGGGGTGGGGCACTGAAGCTTTCTTT.